The clone carrying this T cell receptor beta chain was detected a few times. The data derive from a study of glioma-infiltrating T cells after dendritic cell vaccination. Study information: Treatment, given 2003 to 2012, was autologous tumor lysate-pulsed dendritic cell vaccination.

Isocitrate dehydrogenase mutation was absent in all glioblastoma patients. The junction had 14 bases not matched to a gene; V was cut back by 0 bases and J by 4 bases. This CDR3 has 19 amino acids. Germline V gene lookup returns CDR1 MGHRA and CDR2 YSYEKL. TCRdb keeps only in-frame clones here, not all; method: immunoSEQ multiplex PCR. The sample includes around 96,000 clones, around 80% of them seen just once. The gene calls are TRBV4-1 and TRBJ2-3; 9 bases map to TRBD2. This TCR was recovered from a human donor with glioblastoma. The material was blood, obtained before dendritic cell vaccination. CDR3 nucleotides: TGCGCCAGCAGCCAAGATCACAGCCGGAGCGGGGGGAGGGCAGATACGCAGTATTTT. Protein: CASSQDHSRSGGRADTQYF.